The TCR beta chain under discussion was sequenced for a study of blood T cell repertoires in COVID-19. Study background: Italy, Spain and the United States were the sources of the convalescent and acute COVID-19 samples.

This clone was observed a single time. The germline gives CDR1 KGHSH, CDR2 LQKENI. CDR3 length: 16 amino acids. V was pared by 3 bases and J by 0 bases, with 15 bases between. The authors' processing: The assay estimated nucleated cells by amplifying reference gene primers. The data were produced by immunoSEQ multiplex PCR, yet TCRdb's version contains in-frame clones alone and is incomplete. V, J and clone size were drawn from that table, and D and trimming were deduced from the DNA. The table has over 200,000 clones, roughly 90% seen once. What was sequenced was peripheral blood. The sequence derives from a woman aged 55-69 years with acute or convalescent COVID-19. The rearrangement joins TRBV18 to TRBJ2-7, with D possibly TRBD2 on 5 matching bases. The CDR3 DNA reads TGTGCCAGCTCACCGGGTCAGCGGCTTATCTCCTACGAGCAGTACTTC. Its translation is CASSPGQRLISYEQYF.